Listed below are T cell receptor beta chains from one sample, sequenced in a study of regulatory T cells in long-lasting Graves disease. TCRdb passed the multiplex PCR reads through MiXCR, listing each CDR3 protein once. The repertoire consists of about 240,000 distinct CDR3 sequences, with around 20% occurring once and the leading ten covering around 14%. Sequenced here: peripheral blood mononuclear cells (PBMCs), sampled at new diagnosis, from a patient treated with antithyroid drugs. The receptors stem from a female donor with Graves disease. The conserved cysteine and the conserved F or W are not part of the CDR3 here. Fields, in order: J gene, V gene, CDR3 protein.

>TRBJ1-5|TRBV12-3/TRBV12-4
ASMAGRLAGQPQH
>TRBJ2-3|TRBV7-3
ASSLIGGALNTQY
>TRBJ1-1|TRBV29-1
SVEQETAPF
>TRBJ2-2|TRBV6-5
ASSYSLAGGLRTGELF
>TRBJ2-2|TRBV5-1
ASSLGGANTGELF
>TRBJ1-1|TRBV5-6
ASSRGQDTEAF
>TRBJ2-7|TRBV4-1
ASSRTRDRYEQY
>TRBJ2-1|TRBV27
ASSVMTRNSLDGEQF
>TRBJ2-7|TRBV6-1
ASLDRASYEQY
>TRBJ2-5|TRBV5-1
VSSLGSRQGARETQY
>TRBJ2-5|TRBV12-3/TRBV12-4
ASSRDSRQETQY
>TRBJ1-2|TRBV2
ASRDRTYGYT
>TRBJ1-2|TRBV19
ASSAGTYGYT
>TRBJ1-2|TRBV20-1
SARRGGGYT
>TRBJ2-7|TRBV11-1
ASSSPRGTAPYEQY
>TRBJ1-2|TRBV5-1
ASSWGPGGGYT
>TRBJ2-3|TRBV5-1
ASSLGLESSIDTQY
>TRBJ2-5|TRBV7-2
ASSLAVGRETQY
>TRBJ1-5|TRBV18
TSSPPGQPDQPQH
>TRBJ2-3|TRBV7-2
ASTTAPTDTQY
>TRBJ2-7|TRBV2
ASGVFPPGHAG
>TRBJ1-4|TRBV18
ASSPPLDRPYNEKLF
>TRBJ2-3|TRBV6-2/TRBV6-3
AALGSSTDTQY
>TRBJ2-3|TRBV6-1
ASSKFGSSTQY
>TRBJ2-7|TRBV30
AWTPSYEFYEQY
>TRBJ1-3|TRBV7-2
ASSLATGGGNTIY
>TRBJ1-1|TRBV18
ASSKTGDPNTEAF
>TRBJ2-4|TRBV6-2/TRBV6-3
ASSDRVEDKNIQY
>TRBJ1-2|TRBV27
ASRGATSNYGYT
>TRBJ1-2|TRBV18
ASSPLIGGSNYGYT
>TRBJ2-7|TRBV24-1
ATSDPPSSKQY
>TRBJ2-7|TRBV12-3/TRBV12-4
ASCRGRSYEQY
>TRBJ2-5|TRBV3-1
ASSQVWWKTQY
>TRBJ2-7|TRBV6-2/TRBV6-3
ASSPRLSGSGYEQY
>TRBJ1-2|TRBV19
ASRANLNYGYT
>TRBJ1-4|TRBV19
ASTNLARTNEKLF
>TRBJ2-2|TRBV5-1
ASHHILAGENTGELF
>TRBJ2-5|TRBV18
ASSPIRTGNHQETQY
>TRBJ2-7|TRBV28
ASSLGGGADYEQY
>TRBJ2-3|TRBV6-2/TRBV6-3
ASSYSGGGKPSTDTQY
>TRBJ1-4|TRBV2
ASTRLGATNEKLF
>TRBJ2-2|TRBV9
ASNLDRGGTGELF
>TRBJ1-2|TRBV7-2
ASSQGGKGMRGYT
>TRBJ2-7|TRBV10-1
ASSSGGDSYEQY
>TRBJ2-3|TRBV28
VSSFGIPDTQY